The text below deals with one T cell receptor (beta chain). This entry is derived from a study of control samples from healthy donors and cancer patients. Trimming shortened V by 0 bases and J by 10 bases, and 11 bases separated the two germline ends. Germline CDR1 SGDLS, CDR2 YYNGEE. This CDR3 spans 13 amino acids. Measured with immunoSEQ multiplex PCR; TCRdb has only the in-frame clones, and not every one. The table shows 60,000 to 70,000 clones, with approximately 80% occurring only once. The chain couples TRBV9 to TRBJ2-1; D not resolved. This sequence was found in a woman in her fifties or sixties with lung cancer. Specimen: PBMCs. CDR3 amino acids: CASSVDLNEEQFF. In nucleotides, the CDR3 is TGTGCCAGCAGCGTAGACCTTAATGAGGAGCAGTTCTTC.